This TCR beta chain was captured by sequencing in a study of cytomegalovirus exposure and HLA in healthy donors. Study findings and constraints: When analyzed later, the rates of TCR association showed variation by HLA locus, with DRB1 the most and HLA-C the fewest.

There are 11 residues in the CDR3. Germline lookup yields CDR1 GTSNPN and CDR2 SVGIG (reference sequence). V lost 5 bases and J lost 7, with 9 bases in between. Primers: 60 Vbeta forward and 13 Jbeta reverse. The protocol was immunoSEQ multiplex PCR, while the TCRdb copy is restricted to in-frame clones and leaves out a portion. The data contain around 260,000 clones, around 80% of them seen just once; the ten biggest clones take up over 0.3%. As concerns this clone: Its cognate antigen is unknown.

The receptor was derived from a girl between 2 and 10 years old in good health and CMV-seronegative. Sequenced: PBMCs. The chain couples TRBV30 to TRBJ1-5; D possibly corresponds to TRBD1 (5 bases). For the CDR3, the DNA is TGTGCCTGGGGGACTGGGCAGCCCCAGCATTTT. It specifies CAWGTGQPQHF.